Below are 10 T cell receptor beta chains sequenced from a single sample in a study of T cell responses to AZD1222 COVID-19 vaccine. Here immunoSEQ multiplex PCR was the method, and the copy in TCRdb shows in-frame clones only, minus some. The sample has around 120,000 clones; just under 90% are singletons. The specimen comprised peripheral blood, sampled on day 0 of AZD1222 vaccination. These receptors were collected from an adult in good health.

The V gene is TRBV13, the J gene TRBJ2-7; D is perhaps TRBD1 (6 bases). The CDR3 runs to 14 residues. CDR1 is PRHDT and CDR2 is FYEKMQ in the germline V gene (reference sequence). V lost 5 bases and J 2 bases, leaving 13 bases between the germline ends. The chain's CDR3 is CASSHLNRAYEQYF. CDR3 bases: TGTGCCAGCAGCCACTTGAACAGGGCCTACGAGCAGTACTTC. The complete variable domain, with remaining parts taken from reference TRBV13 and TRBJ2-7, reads AAGVIQSPRHLIKEKRETATLKCYPIPRHDTVYWYQQGPGQDPQFLISFYEKMQSDKGSIPDRFSAQQFSDYHSELNMSSLELGDSALYFCASSHLNRAYEQYFGPGTRLTVT.

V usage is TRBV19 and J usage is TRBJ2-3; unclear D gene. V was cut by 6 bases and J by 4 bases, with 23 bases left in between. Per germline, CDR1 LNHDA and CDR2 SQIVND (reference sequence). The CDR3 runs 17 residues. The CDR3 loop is CASSPTPEAGSSDTQYF. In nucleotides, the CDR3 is TGTGCCAGTAGCCCCACCCCGGAAGCTGGGTCGTCAGATACGCAGTATTTT.

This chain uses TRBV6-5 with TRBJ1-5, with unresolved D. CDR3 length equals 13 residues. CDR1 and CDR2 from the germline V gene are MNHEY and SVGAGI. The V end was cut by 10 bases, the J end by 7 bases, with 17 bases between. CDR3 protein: CATLGWGPQPQHF. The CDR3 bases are TGTGCCACCCTGGGATGGGGTCCCCAGCCCCAGCATTTT.

CDR3 coding DNA: TGTGCCAGCAAGTATTTAGCGGGGGGGAGGCAAGAGACCCAGTACTTC. Translation gives CASKYLAGGRQETQYF. This chain links TRBV11-1 with TRBJ2-5; 11 nucleotides align to TRBD2. V trimming: 7 bases; J trimming: 2 bases; junction bases outside the gene matches: 9. The CDR3 length is 16 residues. CDR1 is SGHAT, CDR2 FQDESV, per germline (reference sequence).

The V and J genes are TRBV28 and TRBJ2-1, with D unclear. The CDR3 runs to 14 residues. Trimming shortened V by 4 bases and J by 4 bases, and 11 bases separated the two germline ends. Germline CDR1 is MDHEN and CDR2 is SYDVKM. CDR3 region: CASSYTPEYNEQFF. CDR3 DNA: TGTGCCAGCAGTTACACACCAGAGTACAATGAGCAGTTCTTC. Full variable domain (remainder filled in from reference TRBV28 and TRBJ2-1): DVKVTQSSRYLVKRTGEKVFLECVQDMDHENMFWYRQDPGLGLRLIYFSYDVKMKEKGDIPEGYSVSREKKERFSLILESASTNQTSMYLCASSYTPEYNEQFFGPGTRLTVL.

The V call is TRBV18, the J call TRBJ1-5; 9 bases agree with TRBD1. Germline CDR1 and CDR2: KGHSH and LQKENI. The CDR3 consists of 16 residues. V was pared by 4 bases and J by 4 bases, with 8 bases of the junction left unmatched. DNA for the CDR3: TGTGCCAGCTCACTGTCCTCGGGACAGGGAAATCAGCCCCAGCATTTT. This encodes CASSLSSGQGNQPQHF.

CDR3 sequence reads: CASSLVTGGGGTQYF. The CDR3 DNA sequence: TGTGCCAGCAGCTTAGTTACGGGGGGCGGTGGGACCCAGTACTTC. V gene TRBV7-2 combines with J gene TRBJ2-5; tentative D call: TRBD2 (7 bases). CDR1 is SGHTA, CDR2 FQGNSA, per germline. CDR3 size: 15 residues. V lost 1 base and J 7 bases, leaving 16 bases between the germline ends.

CDR3 nucleotides: TGTGCCAGCAGTTACGTGAGTTTAAATTCACCCCTCCACTTT. Protein product: CASSYVSLNSPLHF. The chain uses TRBV6-2 or TRBV6-3 and TRBJ1-6, with D unclear. Between the trimmed V and J ends, which lost 2 bases and 7 bases, there was a span of 9 bases. The CDR3 is 14 amino acids. Germline V gene data show CDR1 as MNHEY and CDR2 as SVGEGT.

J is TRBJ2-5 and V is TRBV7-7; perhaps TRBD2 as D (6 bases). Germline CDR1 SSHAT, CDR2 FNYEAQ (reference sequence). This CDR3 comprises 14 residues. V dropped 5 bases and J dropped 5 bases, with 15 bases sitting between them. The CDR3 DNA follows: TGTGCCAGCAGCACCGCGGGGTTAGGGGAGACCCAGTACTTC. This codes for CASSTAGLGETQYF. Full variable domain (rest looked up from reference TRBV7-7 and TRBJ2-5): GAGVSQSPRYKVTKRGQDVTLRCDPISSHATLYWYQQALGQGPEFLTYFNYEAQPDKSGLPSDRFSAERPEGSISTLTIQRTEQRDSAMYRCASSTAGLGETQYFGPGTRLLVL.

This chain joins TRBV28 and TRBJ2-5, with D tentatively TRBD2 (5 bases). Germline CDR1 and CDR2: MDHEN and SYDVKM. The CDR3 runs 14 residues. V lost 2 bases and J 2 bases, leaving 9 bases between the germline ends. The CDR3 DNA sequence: TGTGCCAGCAGTTTAGTGGGAGTTCAAGAGACCCAGTACTTC. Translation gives CASSLVGVQETQYF.